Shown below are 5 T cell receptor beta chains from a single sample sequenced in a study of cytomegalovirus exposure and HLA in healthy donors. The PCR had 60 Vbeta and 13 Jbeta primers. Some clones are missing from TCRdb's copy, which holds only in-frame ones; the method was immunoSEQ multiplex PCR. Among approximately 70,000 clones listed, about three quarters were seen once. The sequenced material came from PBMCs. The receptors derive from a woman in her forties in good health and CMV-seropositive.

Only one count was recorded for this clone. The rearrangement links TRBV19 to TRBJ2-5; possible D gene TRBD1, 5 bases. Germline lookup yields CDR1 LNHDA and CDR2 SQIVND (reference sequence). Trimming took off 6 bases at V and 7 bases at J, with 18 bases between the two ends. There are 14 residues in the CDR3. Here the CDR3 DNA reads TGTGCCAGTAGATCAGGAATTGGACATGGGACCCAGTACTTC. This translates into CASRSGIGHGTQYF.

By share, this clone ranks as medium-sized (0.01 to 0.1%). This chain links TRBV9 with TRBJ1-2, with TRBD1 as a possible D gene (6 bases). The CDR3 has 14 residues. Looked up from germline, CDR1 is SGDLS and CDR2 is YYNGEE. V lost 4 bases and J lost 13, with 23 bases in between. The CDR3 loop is CASSPQTGSSRGTF. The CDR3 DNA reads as TGTGCCAGCAGCCCTCAGACAGGATCATCCCGGGGCACCTTC.

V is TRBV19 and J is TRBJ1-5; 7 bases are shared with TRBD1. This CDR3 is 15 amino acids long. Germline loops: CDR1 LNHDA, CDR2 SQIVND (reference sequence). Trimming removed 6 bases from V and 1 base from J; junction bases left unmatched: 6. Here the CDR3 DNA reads TGTGCCAGTAGCATCACAGGGGACAGCAATCAGCCCCAGCATTTT. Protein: CASSITGDSNQPQHF. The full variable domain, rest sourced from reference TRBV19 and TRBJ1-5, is DGGITQSPKYLFRKEGQNVTLSCEQNLNHDAMYWYRQDPGQGLRLIYYSQIVNDFQKGDIAEGYSVSREKKESFPLTVTSAQKNPTAFYLCASSITGDSNQPQHFGDGTRLSIL.

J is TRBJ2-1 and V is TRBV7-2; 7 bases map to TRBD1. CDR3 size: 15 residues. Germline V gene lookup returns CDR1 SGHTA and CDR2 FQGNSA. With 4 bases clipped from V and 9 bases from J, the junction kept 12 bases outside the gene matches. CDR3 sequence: CASSSDSTYRGEQFF. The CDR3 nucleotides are TGTGCCAGCAGCTCCGACTCGACGTACAGGGGTGAGCAGTTCTTC.

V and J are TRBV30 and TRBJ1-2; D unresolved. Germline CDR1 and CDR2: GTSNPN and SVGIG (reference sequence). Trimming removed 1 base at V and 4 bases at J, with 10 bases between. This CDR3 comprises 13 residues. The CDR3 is CAWSADRGYGYTF. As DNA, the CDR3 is TGTGCCTGGAGTGCAGACCGGGGCTATGGCTACACCTTC.